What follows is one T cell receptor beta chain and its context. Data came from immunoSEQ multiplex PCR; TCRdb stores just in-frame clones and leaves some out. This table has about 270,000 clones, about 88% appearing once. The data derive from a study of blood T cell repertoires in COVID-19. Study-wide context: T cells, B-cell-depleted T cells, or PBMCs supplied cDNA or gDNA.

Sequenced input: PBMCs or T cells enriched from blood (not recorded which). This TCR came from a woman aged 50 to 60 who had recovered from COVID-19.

CDR3 sequence (DNA): TGTGCCAGCAGAACCCCGGGACAGAATCAGCCCCAGCATTTT. It translates to CASRTPGQNQPQHF. The chain uses TRBV6-5 and TRBJ1-5; 7 bases are a match to TRBD1. The CDR3 is 14 amino acids. Germline trimming cut 6 bases from V and 4 bases from J; bases unmatched to any gene: 6. The germline CDR1 and CDR2 sequences are MNHEY and SVGAGI.